The 18 T cell receptor beta chains listed next were all sequenced from one sample in a study of pediatric ulcerative colitis. Sequenced by immunoSEQ multiplex PCR; TCRdb stores in-frame clones only, minus some. Of about 60,000 clones listed, 87% are singletons. Sequenced material: blood. These receptors came from a boy aged 5-17 years who was a control in a study of pediatric ulcerative colitis.

The chain joins TRBV11-2 to TRBJ2-1, with TRBD2 identical over 12 bases. CDR1 is SGHAT and CDR2 is FQNNGV in the germline V gene. The CDR3 covers 16 residues. V dropped 2 bases and J dropped 7; count of bases not matched to a gene: 6. CDR3 DNA sequence: TGTGCCAGCAGCTTATCTACTAGCGGGGGGAGAAATGAGCAGTTCTTC. Protein sequence: CASSLSTSGGRNEQFF.

This chain connects TRBV7-3 to TRBJ2-2, with TRBD2 matching over 15 bases. Trimming removed 5 bases from V and 3 bases from J; junction bases left unmatched: 4. Germline lookup yields CDR1 SGHTA and CDR2 FQGTGA. This CDR3 has 17 residues. CDR3 in amino acids: CASSPGLAGGYTGELFF. For the CDR3, the DNA is TGTGCCAGCAGCCCGGGACTAGCGGGGGGTTACACCGGGGAGCTGTTTTTT.

The chain links TRBV29-1 to TRBJ2-7, with D unclear. The CDR3 contains 11 residues. Looked up from germline, CDR1 is SQVTM and CDR2 is ANQGSEA. The V end was cut by 6 bases, the J end by 3 bases, with 9 bases between. The DNA for the CDR3 is TGCAGCGTACATATACTCTACGAGCAGTACTTC. Protein product: CSVHILYEQYF.

The chain is built from TRBV19 and TRBJ2-2; D gene ambiguous. Germline values: CDR1 LNHDA, CDR2 SQIVND (reference sequence). Trimming took off 2 bases at V and 3 bases at J, with 10 bases between the two ends. This CDR3 is 15 amino acids long. CDR3 loop: CASSIRSWYTGELFF. CDR3 bases: TGTGCCAGTAGTATACGGTCCTGGTACACCGGGGAGCTGTTTTTT.

This rearrangement joins TRBV4-1 to TRBJ1-3; 7 nucleotides agree with TRBD1. The V and J ends lost 0 bases and 1 base, in that order; junction bases with no gene match: 6. Germline assignment: CDR1 MGHRA and CDR2 YSYEKL. The CDR3 covers 17 residues. This CDR3 reads CASSQDWQGGSGNTIYF. The CDR3 coding sequence is TGCGCCAGCAGCCAAGATTGGCAGGGGGGTTCTGGAAACACCATATATTTT.

V is TRBV7-2 and J is TRBJ1-5; D is unclear. Trimming cost V 2 bases and J 2 bases, with 10 bases left between them. Germline-derived CDR1 and CDR2 are SGHTA and FQGNSA. The CDR3 consists of 15 residues. The CDR3 coding sequence is TGTGCCAGCAGCTTAAACTCGATGGGCAATCAGCCCCAGCATTTT. This gives the protein CASSLNSMGNQPQHF.

The V call is TRBV18, the J call TRBJ1-6; TRBD1 aligns across 7 bases. The V gene's germline CDR1 is KGHSH and CDR2 LQKENI. Trimming took 2 bases from V and 10 from J; bases not matched to a gene: 8. The CDR3 totals 15 residues. The CDR3 protein is CASSPEPGGGSPLHF. The CDR3, as DNA: TGTGCCAGCTCACCAGAGCCAGGGGGAGGGTCACCCCTCCACTTT.

The CDR3 loop reads CASSPVPGETQYF. CDR3 bases: TGCGCCAGCAGCCCAGTCCCGGGGGAGACCCAGTACTTC. The chain combines TRBV4-1 with TRBJ2-5; weak D call: TRBD2 (5 bases). Germline loops: CDR1 MGHRA, CDR2 YSYEKL. The V gene lost 4 bases and the J gene lost 5 bases, with 11 bases spanning the gap. The CDR3 is made up of 13 amino acids.

The V gene is TRBV29-1, the J gene TRBJ1-2; no clear D. Germline loops: CDR1 SQVTM, CDR2 ANQGSEA. V gave up 7 bases and J gave up 7 bases, with 13 bases separating them. This CDR3 has 11 residues. CDR3 sequence (DNA): TGCAGCGACCGACTCGGTGGTGGCTACACCTTC. Residues: CSDRLGGGYTF.

J is TRBJ2-1 and V is TRBV6-4, with a weak D call TRBD2 (6 bases). Germline V CDR1 and CDR2: MRHNA, SNTAGT. Trimming took off 6 bases at V and 9 bases at J, with 21 bases between the two ends. This CDR3 comprises 15 residues. The chain's CDR3 is CASSPREVSTAEQFF. The CDR3 nucleotides read TGTGCCAGCAGCCCAAGGGAGGTCTCCACGGCTGAGCAGTTCTTC.

The gene calls are TRBV4-1 and TRBJ2-1; 11 nucleotides align to TRBD2. The junction had 6 bases not matched to a gene; V was cut back by 0 bases and J by 2 bases. Germline V gene data show CDR1 as MGHRA and CDR2 as YSYEKL. The CDR3 consists of 18 residues. The CDR3 sequence is CASSQEASGGLTYNEQFF. CDR3 in DNA: TGCGCCAGCAGCCAAGAAGCTAGCGGGGGGTTAACCTACAATGAGCAGTTCTTC.

The CDR3: CASSLWGGEETQYF. The CDR3 bases are TGTGCCAGCAGTTTGTGGGGGGGAGAAGAGACCCAGTACTTC. The chain couples TRBV28 to TRBJ2-5; 7 bases are a match to TRBD2. From germline, CDR1 is MDHEN and CDR2 SYDVKM. Trimming took 3 bases from V and 3 from J; bases not matched to a gene: 4. The CDR3 spans 14 residues.

The chain carries TRBV2 and TRBJ2-5; D gene ambiguous. The V and J ends lost 6 bases and 2 bases respectively, with 16 bases between them. The CDR3 has 15 residues. Germline CDR1 is SNHLY and CDR2 is FYNNEI. CDR3 amino acids: CASRPRAAGQETQYF. CDR3 bases: TGTGCCAGCAGACCCCGGGCGGCAGGACAAGAGACCCAGTACTTC. The whole variable domain, remainder taken from reference TRBV2 and TRBJ2-5, is EPEVTQTPSHQVTQMGQEVILRCVPISNHLYFYWYRQILGQKVEFLVSFYNNEISEKSEIFDDQFSVERPDGSNFTLKIRSTKLEDSAMYFCASRPRAAGQETQYFGPGTRLLVL.

The chain links TRBV19 to TRBJ1-1; D uncertain. Trimming left V 3 bases short and J 4 bases short, with 18 bases between. The CDR3 is 16 amino acids. CDR1 is LNHDA, CDR2 SQIVND, per germline (reference sequence). CDR3: CASSIKAPWEITEAFF. CDR3 DNA: TGTGCCAGTAGTATTAAGGCCCCTTGGGAGATCACTGAAGCTTTCTTT.

This chain connects TRBV27 to TRBJ1-4; a weak D match, TRBD1 (6 bases). The germline CDR1 and CDR2 sequences are MNHEY and SMNVEV (reference sequence). The CDR3 has 15 residues. Trimming stripped 2 bases from V and 8 bases from J, with 15 bases between. The DNA for the CDR3 is TGTGCCAGCAGTTTAACTGGCAGGGGAAGGGAAAAACTGTTTTTT. Its translation: CASSLTGRGREKLFF.

The chain has TRBV18 and TRBJ1-5; a possible D gene is TRBD1 (6 bases). Between the trimmed V and J ends, which lost 5 bases and 4 bases, there was a span of 12 bases. The CDR3 is 14 residues long. Germline lookup yields CDR1 KGHSH and CDR2 LQKENI. CDR3 bases: TGTGCCAGCTCAACCCGGGACATGAATCAGCCCCAGCATTTT. Translated, it gives CASSTRDMNQPQHF.

J is TRBJ1-1 and V is TRBV27; TRBD1 agrees at 7 bases. CDR1 is MNHEY and CDR2 is SMNVEV in the germline V gene (reference sequence). The junction had 12 bases not matched to a gene; V was cut back by 3 bases and J by 5 bases. This CDR3 is 16 amino acids long. In DNA form, the CDR3 reads TGTGCCAGCAGTTTCCAGGGGGGCGTTTTTACGACTGAAGCTTTCTTT. Its translation is CASSFQGGVFTTEAFF.

The table lists this clone with a few counts. This CDR3 is also generated by other DNA sequences in the sample. The chain carries TRBV15 and TRBJ1-4; 8 bases align to TRBD1. The length of the CDR3 is 14 residues. With V trimmed by 5 bases and J by 4 bases, 3 bases remained unmatched. In germline, CDR1 is LNHNV, CDR2 YYDKDF (reference sequence). CDR3 region: CATSRGQGNEKLFF. The CDR3 DNA reads TGTGCCACCAGCCGTGGACAGGGTAATGAAAAACTGTTTTTT.